This T cell receptor beta chain was captured by sequencing in a study of blood T cells in healthy people across ages. Study findings and constraints: Among long-lived donors, naive CD4+ cells were more numerous and diversity higher than in aged donors.

V was clipped by 0 bases and J by 5 bases; unmatched bases: 4. The germline CDR1 and CDR2 sequences are SGHRS and YFSETQ. This CDR3 contains 14 residues. Using a J-beta primer mix together with a sample-barcoded 5' primer, a second PCR was run for roughly 7 to 11 cycles. TCRdb called the 5' RACE reads again in MiXCR, with one record for every CDR3 protein. This table has about 730,000 distinct CDR3 sequences, roughly 44% appearing once. Concerning this clonotype itself: Its specificity is unknown.

This TCR was sampled from an older woman in good health. Material for sequencing was blood. The V and J genes are TRBV5-1 and TRBJ2-5, with 7 bases fitting TRBD2. The DNA for the CDR3 is TGCGCCAGCAGCTTGGCGGGGGGAACCGAGACCCAGTACTTC. It specifies CASSLAGGTETQYF.